A single sample gave rise to the 18 T cell receptor beta chains below, sequenced in a study of OX40 agonist ivuxolimab in advanced cancers. The repertoire was sequenced with immunoSEQ multiplex PCR; TCRdb's copy has only in-frame clones and lacks some. The sample lists about 61,000 clones, roughly nine tenths occurring once. This material consisted of CD4+ or CD8+ T cells sorted from blood, taken in a trial of the OX40 agonist ivuxolimab. The receptors originated from an adult with an advanced solid tumor such as melanoma, head and neck, liver or kidney cancer.

The genes are TRBV9 and TRBJ2-7; no firm D call. The CDR3 length is 14 residues. Germline assignment: CDR1 SGDLS and CDR2 YYNGEE. Trimming cost V 0 bases and J 2 bases, with 9 bases left between them. The CDR3: CASSVGPRPYEQYF. The CDR3 DNA reads as TGTGCCAGCAGCGTAGGCCCACGCCCCTACGAGCAGTACTTC.

The chain has TRBV7-9 and TRBJ1-6, with a tentative D call TRBD1 (5 bases). This CDR3 is 15 amino acids long. Per the germline V gene, CDR1 is SEHNR and CDR2 is FQNEAQ (reference sequence). Between the trimmed V and J ends, which lost 4 bases and 7 bases, there was a span of 14 bases. CDR3 region: CASSSTELRNSPLHF. DNA for the CDR3: TGTGCCAGCAGCTCGACAGAATTAAGAAATTCACCCCTCCACTTT.

V and J are TRBV10-2 and TRBJ1-5; D may be TRBD1 (5 bases). This CDR3 is 15 amino acids long. V was trimmed by 7 bases and J by 5 bases, leaving 18 bases between them. Looked up from germline, CDR1 is WSHSY and CDR2 is SAAADI. CDR3 sequence: CASTREGLLDQPQHF. The CDR3 nucleotides are TGCGCCAGCACCAGGGAAGGGCTTTTGGATCAGCCCCAGCATTTT.

The genes are TRBV5-5 and TRBJ2-1, with TRBD2 matching 12 bases. The CDR3 loop spans 17 amino acids. The J segment lost 4 bases and the V segment lost 5 bases, leaving 10 bases of the junction unmatched. The germline V gene encodes CDR1 SGHKS and CDR2 YYEKEE (reference sequence). The DNA of the CDR3 is TGTGCCAGCAGGGACCCTGGGGGACTAGCGGGTTACAATGAGCAGTTCTTC. Its protein product is CASRDPGGLAGYNEQFF.

V usage is TRBV19 and J usage is TRBJ1-1; no firm D call. Germline V gene lookup returns CDR1 LNHDA and CDR2 SQIVND (reference sequence). Trimming stripped 7 bases from V and 0 bases from J, with 9 bases between. There are 13 residues in the CDR3. In nucleotides, the CDR3 is TGTGCCAGTAACCTCCGTGTGAACACTGAAGCTTTCTTT. Translation: CASNLRVNTEAFF.

The chain is built from TRBV19 and TRBJ2-1, with D perhaps matching TRBD1 (6 bases). Germline assignment: CDR1 LNHDA and CDR2 SQIVND (reference sequence). This CDR3 contains 15 residues. V was clipped by 4 bases and J by 4 bases, with 14 bases between them. The CDR3: CASSNQGLGYNEQFF. The DNA for the CDR3 is TGTGCCAGTAGTAATCAGGGGTTGGGATACAATGAGCAGTTCTTC.

The chain is built from TRBV7-9 and TRBJ1-2; the D gene is possibly TRBD1 (6 bases). The V end was cut by 1 base, the J end by 4 bases, with 13 bases between. The CDR3 extends over 15 amino acids. From germline, CDR1 is SEHNR and CDR2 FQNEAQ (reference sequence). CDR3 sequence (DNA): TGTGCCAGCAGCTTAGGGAACGGGGGCCGCTATGGCTACACCTTC. It codes for CASSLGNGGRYGYTF.

The chain joins TRBV7-8 to TRBJ1-2; 11 nucleotides agree with TRBD1. The trim removed 5 bases at V and 8 bases at J, leaving 7 bases unmatched. Germline V CDR1 and CDR2: SGHVS, FQNEAQ. The CDR3 has 14 amino acids. The chain's CDR3 is CASSAGQGAWGYTF. The DNA of the CDR3 is TGTGCCAGCAGCGCTGGACAGGGGGCTTGGGGCTACACCTTC.

The chain couples TRBV5-1 to TRBJ2-1; TRBD2 aligns across 10 bases. The V segment lost 0 bases and the J segment 6 bases; nucleotides outside the gene matches: 6. CDR1 is SGHRS, CDR2 YFSETQ, per germline. The CDR3 loop spans 16 amino acids. The DNA of the CDR3 is TGCGCCAGCAGCTTGGCGGGCCTAGCGGGGGCCAATGAGCAGTTCTTC. Protein: CASSLAGLAGANEQFF. Full variable domain (remainder filled in from reference TRBV5-1 and TRBJ2-1): KAGVTQTPRYLIKTRGQQVTLSCSPISGHRSVSWYQQTPGQGLQFLFEYFSETQRNKGNFPGRFSGRQFSNSRSEMNVSTLELGDSALYLCASSLAGLAGANEQFFGPGTRLTVL.

The V call is TRBV27, the J call TRBJ2-7; TRBD1 agrees at 7 bases. This CDR3 has 15 amino acids. The junction had 10 bases not matched to a gene; V was cut back by 6 bases and J by 2 bases. From germline, CDR1 is MNHEY and CDR2 SMNVEV (reference sequence). DNA for the CDR3: TGTGCCAGCAGCTCACCCGACAGGGCCGCCTACGAGCAGTACTTC. Residues: CASSSPDRAAYEQYF.

The rearrangement joins TRBV13 to TRBJ2-1, with 10 bases identical to TRBD1. The CDR3 extends over 15 amino acids. CDR1 and CDR2 from the germline V gene are PRHDT and FYEKMQ (reference sequence). J lost 7 bases, V lost 5 bases, and 8 bases had no gene match. CDR3 nucleotides: TGTGCCAGCAGCCCTCCTGGGACAGGGGTAAATGAGCAGTTCTTC. Residues: CASSPPGTGVNEQFF. Full variable domain (missing parts from reference TRBV13 and TRBJ2-1): AAGVIQSPRHLIKEKRETATLKCYPIPRHDTVYWYQQGPGQDPQFLISFYEKMQSDKGSIPDRFSAQQFSDYHSELNMSSLELGDSALYFCASSPPGTGVNEQFFGPGTRLTVL.

The V gene is TRBV6-5, the J gene TRBJ1-4, with TRBD1 as a possible D gene (5 bases). CDR1 and CDR2 from the germline V gene are MNHEY and SVGAGI. CDR3 length: 14 residues. The germline V and J ends were trimmed by 5 bases and 3 bases, with 10 bases remaining between them. Written as DNA, the CDR3 is TGTGCCAGCAGTCCCGGGGGGTCTAATGAAAAACTGTTTTTT. Amino acids: CASSPGGSNEKLFF.

V usage is TRBV6-5 and J usage is TRBJ2-7, with unresolved D. The germline V gene has CDR1 MNHEY and CDR2 SVGAGI. Between the trimmed V and J ends, which lost 5 bases and 2 bases, there was a span of 10 bases. This CDR3 has 13 residues. The DNA for the CDR3 is TGTGCCAGCAGTCCTATTGGGACCTACGAGCAGTACTTC. It codes for CASSPIGTYEQYF.

J is TRBJ2-1 and V is TRBV19; 8 bases line up with TRBD1. After removal of 6 bases from V and 2 bases from J, the junction contained 6 bases not matched to a gene. Germline V CDR1 and CDR2: LNHDA, SQIVND (reference sequence). This CDR3 is built from 15 residues. CDR3 DNA: TGTGCCAGTAGAGAGCAGGGGGCTACCTACAATGAGCAGTTCTTC. Its protein is CASREQGATYNEQFF.

The rearrangement links TRBV7-9 to TRBJ1-2; weak D call: TRBD1 (6 bases). V lost 4 bases and J 4 bases, leaving 16 bases between the germline ends. This CDR3 is 15 amino acids long. Looked up from germline, CDR1 is SEHNR and CDR2 is FQNEAQ (reference sequence). CDR3 residues: CASSYDGGPGYGYTF. For the CDR3, the DNA is TGTGCCAGCAGCTACGACGGGGGCCCGGGCTATGGCTACACCTTC.

The chain links TRBV7-6 to TRBJ1-6; tentatively, D is TRBD1 (5 bases). Trimming left V 1 base short and J 9 bases short, with 22 bases between. This CDR3 is 18 amino acids long. Germline CDR1 SGHVS, CDR2 FNYEAQ. CDR3 residues: CASSLGALRGGLASPLHF. The DNA for the CDR3 is TGTGCCAGCAGCTTAGGGGCCCTTCGGGGGGGATTGGCTTCACCCCTCCACTTT. The full variable domain, with the rest looked up from reference TRBV7-6 and TRBJ1-6, is GAGVSQSPRYKVTKRGQDVALRCDPISGHVSLYWYRQALGQGPEFLTYFNYEAQQDKSGLPNDRFSAERPEGSISTLTIQRTEQRDSAMYRCASSLGALRGGLASPLHFGNGTRLTVT.

The J gene is TRBJ2-1, the V gene TRBV5-1; maybe TRBD1 (5 bases). The CDR3 is 16 amino acids. V lost 4 bases to trimming and J lost 7 bases, with 21 bases between them. The V gene's germline CDR1 is SGHRS and CDR2 YFSETQ. The CDR3 DNA reads as TGCGCCAGCAGCCGGACAATGAGAATGCAGGTGAATGAGCAGTTCTTC. Translation gives CASSRTMRMQVNEQFF.

This rearrangement joins TRBV4-3 to TRBJ2-7; perhaps TRBD2 as D (6 bases). The CDR3 covers 13 residues. Germline CDR1 LGHNA, CDR2 YSLEER. Trimming removed 0 bases from V and 4 bases from J, with 7 bases in between. The CDR3: CASSQDSGYEQYF. The CDR3, as DNA: TGCGCCAGCAGCCAAGATAGCGGTTACGAGCAGTACTTC.